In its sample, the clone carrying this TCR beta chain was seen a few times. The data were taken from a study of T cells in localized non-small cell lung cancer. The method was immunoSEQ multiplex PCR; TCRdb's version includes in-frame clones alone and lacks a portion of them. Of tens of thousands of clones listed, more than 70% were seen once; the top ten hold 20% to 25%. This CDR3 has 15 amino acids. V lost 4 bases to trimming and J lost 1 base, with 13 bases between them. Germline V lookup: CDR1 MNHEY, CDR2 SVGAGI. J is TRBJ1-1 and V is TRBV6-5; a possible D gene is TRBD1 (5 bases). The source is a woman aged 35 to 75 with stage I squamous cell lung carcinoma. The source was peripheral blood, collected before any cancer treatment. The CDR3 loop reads CASSWGPLPNTEAFF. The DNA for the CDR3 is TGTGCCAGCAGTTGGGGACCCCTCCCGAACACTGAAGCTTTCTTT.